This T cell receptor beta chain was profiled in a study of blood T cell repertoires in COVID-19. Study at large: Acute and convalescent COVID-19 specimens originated in the United States, Italy and Spain.

J lost 2 bases, V lost 8 bases, and 4 bases had no gene match. There are 15 residues in the CDR3. CDR1 and CDR2 from the germline V gene are MNHEY and SVGAGI. Assay: immunoSEQ multiplex PCR; the TCRdb copy retains only in-frame clones and omits some. The table includes over 200,000 clones, under 90% detected once. The TCR comes from a man aged 60 to 69 who had recovered from COVID-19. Sequenced material: PBMCs or T cells enriched from blood (not recorded which). V gene TRBV6-5 combines with J gene TRBJ1-5; 12 bases line up with TRBD1. Written as DNA, the CDR3 is TGTGCCAGCGGGACAGGGGGCGAGGGCAATCAGCCCCAGCATTTT. It codes for CASGTGGEGNQPQHF.